These 24 T cell receptor beta chains were all obtained from the same sample, sequenced in a study of multiple sclerosis patients with progressive multifocal leukoencephalopathy. Noted time point: 12 to 13 months of natalizumab therapy. TCRdb keeps only in-frame clones here, not all; method: immunoSEQ multiplex PCR. The repertoire has 24,000 or so clones, under 95% of them found once; the top ten carry over 2%. Sample: PBMCs, taken from a patient treated with natalizumab. These receptor sequences come from a young man with multiple sclerosis.

The rearrangement uses TRBV28 and TRBJ2-1, with D perhaps TRBD2 (6 bases). The CDR3 length is 15 residues. Trimming removed 5 bases from V and 5 bases from J, with 16 bases in between. Germline V lookup: CDR1 MDHEN, CDR2 SYDVKM. The CDR3, as DNA: TGTGCCAGCAGTCCCGGAGGGCCCCCCCACAATGAGCAGTTCTTC. It is translated as CASSPGGPPHNEQFF.

This clone appeared a single time. The genes are TRBV29-1 and TRBJ1-4, with D uncertain. CDR3 length equals 12 residues. V lost 5 bases, J lost 5 bases, and 9 bases lay in between. Germline CDR1 reads SQVTM; CDR2 reads ANQGSEA. CDR3 residues: CSVQPGNEKLFF. The CDR3 DNA follows: TGCAGCGTTCAACCTGGCAATGAAAAACTGTTTTTT.

This clone was observed a single time. The chain joins TRBV7-9 to TRBJ1-3, with 7 positions matching TRBD1. Trimming cost V 2 bases and J 5 bases; bases outside gene matches: 9. CDR3 length: 16 residues. Germline assignment: CDR1 SEHNR and CDR2 FQNEAQ (reference sequence). The CDR3 here is CASSLNRGGLRNTIYF. DNA of the CDR3: TGTGCCAGCAGCTTAAATAGAGGGGGCCTACGAAACACCATATATTTT.

The chain is built from TRBV5-5 and TRBJ1-4, with D hard to call. V was pared by 6 bases and J by 0 bases, with 12 bases between. This CDR3 has 15 residues. Germline CDR1 and CDR2: SGHKS and YYEKEE (reference sequence). CDR3 sequence reads: CASKSTSPTNEKLFF. CDR3 DNA: TGTGCCAGCAAGAGCACGAGCCCAACTAATGAAAAACTGTTTTTT.

V is TRBV7-9 and J is TRBJ1-2; D is perhaps TRBD1 (5 bases). This CDR3 is 14 amino acids long. V gave up 2 bases and J gave up 1 base, with 8 bases separating them. The germline V gene has CDR1 SEHNR and CDR2 FQNEAQ (reference sequence). CDR3 coding DNA: TGTGCCAGCAGCTTAACAGGAATTAACTATGGCTACACCTTC. Protein product: CASSLTGINYGYTF. Complete variable domain (other parts from reference TRBV7-9 and TRBJ1-2): DTGVSQNPRHKITKRGQNVTFRCDPISEHNRLYWYRQTLGQGPEFLTYFQNEAQLEKSRLLSDRFSAERPKGSFSTLEIQRTEQGDSAMYLCASSLTGINYGYTFGSGTRLTVV.

This chain connects TRBV7-9 to TRBJ2-5; 16 bases agree with TRBD2. This CDR3 contains 18 residues. V dropped 4 bases and J dropped 3; count of bases not matched to a gene: 8. Looked up from germline, CDR1 is SEHNR and CDR2 is FQNEAQ (reference sequence). CDR3 DNA: TGTGCCAGCAGCTCGGGACTAGCGGGAGGGCCTAGGGAAGAGACCCAGTACTTC. Translation gives CASSSGLAGGPREETQYF. Full variable domain (outside the CDR3, taken from reference TRBV7-9 and TRBJ2-5): DTGVSQNPRHKITKRGQNVTFRCDPISEHNRLYWYRQTLGQGPEFLTYFQNEAQLEKSRLLSDRFSAERPKGSFSTLEIQRTEQGDSAMYLCASSSGLAGGPREETQYFGPGTRLLVL.

Worth noting for this clone: Within the sample, other DNA sequences also encode this same CDR3. This chain uses TRBV4-1 with TRBJ2-7, with a possible D match to TRBD1 (5 bases). CDR3 length equals 13 residues. Germline CDR1 MGHRA, CDR2 YSYEKL. The V end lost 3 bases, the J end lost 10 bases, and 16 bases lay between the germline ends. The CDR3 DNA is TGCGCCAGCAGCCACAACCAGGGAATGGAACAGTACGTC. It specifies CASSHNQGMEQYV.

V usage is TRBV4-3 and J usage is TRBJ2-7; D is possibly TRBD1 (5 bases). This CDR3 contains 15 residues. V dropped 0 bases and J dropped 3 bases, with 12 bases sitting between them. CDR1 is LGHNA, CDR2 YSLEER, per germline. In DNA, the CDR3 is TGCGCCAGCAGCCAAGACAACAGGCGCTTCTACGAGCAGTACTTC. Encoded protein: CASSQDNRRFYEQYF.

The V call is TRBV30, the J call TRBJ1-2; 7 bases align to TRBD1. Germline-derived CDR1 and CDR2 are GTSNPN and SVGIG (reference sequence). CDR3 length: 16 residues. Germline trimming cut 3 bases from V and 0 bases from J; bases unmatched to any gene: 10. This CDR3 reads CAWRRRGTVPNYGYTF. The CDR3 DNA is TGTGCCTGGAGGCGACGAGGGACAGTTCCTAACTATGGCTACACCTTC.

The chain carries TRBV18 and TRBJ2-7; TRBD1 is a possible D gene (5 bases). Per the germline V gene, CDR1 is KGHSH and CDR2 is LQKENI. Trimming removed 0 bases from V and 6 bases from J, with 9 bases in between. There are 13 residues in the CDR3. The CDR3 protein is CASSPPQGSEQYF. In nucleotides, the CDR3 is TGTGCCAGCTCACCACCGCAGGGCTCCGAGCAGTACTTC.

The V gene is TRBV13, the J gene TRBJ2-7; TRBD1 matches at 8 bases. The V segment lost 5 bases and the J segment 1 base; nucleotides outside the gene matches: 1. The CDR3 has 13 residues. CDR1 PRHDT and CDR2 FYEKMQ come from the germline V gene (reference sequence). The chain's CDR3 is CASSGQGSYEQYV. The CDR3 DNA follows: TGTGCCAGCAGCGGACAGGGATCCTACGAGCAGTACGTC.

The chain links TRBV5-6 to TRBJ2-1, with TRBD2 matching over 12 bases. The CDR3 loop spans 15 amino acids. Per the germline V gene, CDR1 is SGHDT and CDR2 is YYEEEE. The V gene end was trimmed by 0 bases and the J gene end by 8 bases; junction bases not matched to a gene: 3. The CDR3 coding sequence is TGTGCCAGCAGCTTGGGGACTAGCGGGATCGATGAGCAGTTCTTC. This gives the protein CASSLGTSGIDEQFF.

V is TRBV4-2 and J is TRBJ1-3; the D gene is possibly TRBD1 (5 bases). Germline V gene lookup returns CDR1 LGHNA and CDR2 YNFKEQ. Trimming removed 4 bases from V and 0 bases from J, with 16 bases in between. The CDR3 consists of 17 residues. The CDR3 nucleotides read TGTGCCAGCAGCCGCCTGGACACTTCGGCCTCTGGAAACACCATATATTTT. Protein product: CASSRLDTSASGNTIYF.

The gene calls are TRBV7-8 and TRBJ2-7, with TRBD1 identical over 8 bases. CDR1 is SGHVS, CDR2 FQNEAQ, per germline. V trimming: 5 bases; J trimming: 4 bases; junction bases outside the gene matches: 10. CDR3 length: 15 residues. CDR3 residues: CASSPIGQGNYEQYF. The DNA for the CDR3 is TGTGCCAGCAGCCCGATTGGACAGGGTAATTACGAGCAGTACTTC.

V gene TRBV11-2 combines with J gene TRBJ2-5; 10 nucleotides line up with TRBD2. In germline, CDR1 is SGHAT, CDR2 FQNNGV. This CDR3 has 17 residues. V gave up 1 base and J gave up 0 bases; unmatched junction bases: 5. The CDR3 protein is CASSLAGTSANQETQYF. The CDR3 bases are TGTGCCAGCAGCTTAGCGGGGACTAGCGCGAACCAAGAGACCCAGTACTTC.

This chain links TRBV9 with TRBJ2-1; possible D gene TRBD2, 6 bases. The germline gives CDR1 SGDLS, CDR2 YYNGEE. The CDR3 contains 15 residues. Trimming removed 0 bases at V and 0 bases at J, with 7 bases between. CDR3 DNA sequence: TGTGCCAGCAGCGTAGACGGGGGCTCCTACAATGAGCAGTTCTTC. Its translation: CASSVDGGSYNEQFF.

The chain is built from TRBV5-4 and TRBJ1-2; D is unresolved. V lost 0 bases to trimming and J lost 4 bases, with 16 bases between them. Per germline, CDR1 SGHNT and CDR2 YYREEE (reference sequence). The CDR3 runs to 16 residues. This chain's CDR3 is CASSLEGPLGGYGYTF. The DNA of the CDR3 is TGTGCCAGCAGCTTGGAAGGTCCCCTGGGCGGCTATGGCTACACCTTC. The complete variable domain, with remaining parts taken from reference TRBV5-4 and TRBJ1-2, reads ETGVTQSPTHLIKTRGQQVTLRCSSQSGHNTVSWYQQALGQGPQFIFQYYREEENGRGNFPPRFSGLQFPNYSSELNVNALELDDSALYLCASSLEGPLGGYGYTFGSGTRLTVV.

The chain uses TRBV6-5 and TRBJ2-7; 9 nucleotides match TRBD1. V was pared by 2 bases and J by 6 bases, with 8 bases of the junction left unmatched. The germline CDR1 and CDR2 sequences are MNHEY and SVGAGI. This CDR3 has 15 residues. The CDR3 reads CASSYNRDRAREQYF. The CDR3 DNA follows: TGTGCCAGCAGTTACAACCGGGACAGGGCCCGCGAGCAGTACTTC.

The chain links TRBV5-1 to TRBJ1-2; the D is unclear. Germline lookup yields CDR1 SGHRS and CDR2 YFSETQ. The CDR3 runs to 15 residues. Trimming took 5 bases from V and 6 from J, leaving 20 bases between them. The CDR3 is CASSYTGPFGDGYTF. DNA of the CDR3: TGCGCCAGCAGTTACACCGGGCCCTTTGGCGATGGCTACACCTTC.

The gene calls are TRBV6-1 and TRBJ2-3, with D tentatively TRBD1 (6 bases). CDR1 is MNHNS and CDR2 is SASEGT in the germline V gene. This CDR3 spans 15 amino acids. Trimming cost V 6 bases and J 4 bases, with 17 bases left between them. CDR3 nucleotides: TGTGCCAGCAGGGGTGGGCAGGGGTTTTCAGATACGCAGTATTTT. Translating it yields CASRGGQGFSDTQYF.

This rearrangement joins TRBV7-9 to TRBJ2-3; 13 bases align to TRBD2. The CDR3 runs to 14 residues. Germline CDR1 and CDR2: SEHNR and FQNEAQ (reference sequence). Losses at the gene ends were 8 bases for V and 4 bases for J; bases not matched to a gene: 3. CDR3 residues: CASWGLAGSDTQYF. Here the CDR3 DNA reads TGTGCCAGCTGGGGACTAGCGGGATCAGATACGCAGTATTTT.

This sequence joins TRBV10-1 and TRBJ2-1; 9 bases agree with TRBD1. This CDR3 spans 15 amino acids. The V gene end was trimmed by 4 bases and the J gene end by 6 bases; junction bases not matched to a gene: 7. Germline CDR1 WNHNN, CDR2 SYGVQD (reference sequence). CDR3 in DNA: TGCGCCAGCAGTGCCGGGACAGGGATAGTCAATGAGCAGTTCTTC. This gives the protein CASSAGTGIVNEQFF.

The chain carries TRBV4-1 and TRBJ1-1; weak D call: TRBD1 (5 bases). This CDR3 region has 15 residues. Trimming took 0 bases from V and 4 from J, leaving 12 bases between them. Germline assignment: CDR1 MGHRA and CDR2 YSYEKL. This chain's CDR3 is CASSQDRGRGTEAFF. The CDR3 DNA reads TGCGCCAGCAGCCAAGATCGAGGAAGGGGCACTGAAGCTTTCTTT.

The chain couples TRBV18 to TRBJ2-5, with a tentative D call TRBD2 (5 bases). The germline V and J ends were trimmed by 4 bases and 5 bases, with 17 bases remaining between them. From germline, CDR1 is KGHSH and CDR2 LQKENI. The CDR3 runs to 15 residues. The CDR3 is CASSLARRSGETQYF. For the CDR3, the DNA is TGTGCCAGCTCACTAGCGAGGCGGAGTGGGGAGACCCAGTACTTC.